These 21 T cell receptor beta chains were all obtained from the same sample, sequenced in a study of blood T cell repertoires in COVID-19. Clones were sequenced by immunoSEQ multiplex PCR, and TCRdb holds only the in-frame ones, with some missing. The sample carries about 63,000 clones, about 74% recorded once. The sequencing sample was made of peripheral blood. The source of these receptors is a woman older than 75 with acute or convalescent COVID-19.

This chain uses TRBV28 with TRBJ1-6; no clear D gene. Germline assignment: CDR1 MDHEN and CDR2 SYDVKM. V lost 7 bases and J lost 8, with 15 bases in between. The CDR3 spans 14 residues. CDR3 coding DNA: TGTGCCAGCACCTCGCGACGGGTGGATTCACCCCTCCACTTT. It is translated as CASTSRRVDSPLHF.

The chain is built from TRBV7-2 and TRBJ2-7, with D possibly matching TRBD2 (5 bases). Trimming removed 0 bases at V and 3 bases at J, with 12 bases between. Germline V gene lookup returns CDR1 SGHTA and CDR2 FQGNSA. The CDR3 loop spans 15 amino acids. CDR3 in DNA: TGTGCCAGCAGCTTAGCAACTAGAAAGGGCTACGAGCAGTACTTC. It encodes CASSLATRKGYEQYF.

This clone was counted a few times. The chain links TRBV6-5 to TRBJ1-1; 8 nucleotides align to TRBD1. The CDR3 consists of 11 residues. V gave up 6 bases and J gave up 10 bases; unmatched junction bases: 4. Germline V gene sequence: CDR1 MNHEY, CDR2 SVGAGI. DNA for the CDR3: TGTGCCAGCAGCCCCGGGACAGGAGCTTTCTTT. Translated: CASSPGTGAFF.

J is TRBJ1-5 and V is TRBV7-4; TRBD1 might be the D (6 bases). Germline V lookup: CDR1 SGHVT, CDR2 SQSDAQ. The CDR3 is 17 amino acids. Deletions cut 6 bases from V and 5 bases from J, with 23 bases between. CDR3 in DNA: TGTGCCAGCAGTCACCAGGAGGTGGACAGACCCCATCAGCCCCAGCATTTT. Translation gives CASSHQEVDRPHQPQHF.

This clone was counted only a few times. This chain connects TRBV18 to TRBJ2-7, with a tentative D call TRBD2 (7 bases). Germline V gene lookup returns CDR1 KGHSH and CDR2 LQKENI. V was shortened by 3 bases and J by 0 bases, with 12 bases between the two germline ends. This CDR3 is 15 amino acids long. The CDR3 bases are TGTGCCAGCTCACCGTCGGGGGGCCCCTCCTACGAGCAGTACTTC. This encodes CASSPSGGPSYEQYF.

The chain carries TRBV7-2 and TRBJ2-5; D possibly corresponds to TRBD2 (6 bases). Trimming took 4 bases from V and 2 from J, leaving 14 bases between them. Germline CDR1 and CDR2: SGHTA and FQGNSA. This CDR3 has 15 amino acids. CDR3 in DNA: TGTGCCAGCAGCTGGTCGTGGACTATTCAAGAGACCCAGTACTTC. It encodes CASSWSWTIQETQYF.

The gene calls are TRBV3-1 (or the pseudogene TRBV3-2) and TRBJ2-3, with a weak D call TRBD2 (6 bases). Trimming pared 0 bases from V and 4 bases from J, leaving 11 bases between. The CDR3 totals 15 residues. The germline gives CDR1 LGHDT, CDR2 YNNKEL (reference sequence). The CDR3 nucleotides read TGTGCCAGCAGCCAAGAGACTAGTTATGCAGATACGCAGTATTTT. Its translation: CASSQETSYADTQYF.

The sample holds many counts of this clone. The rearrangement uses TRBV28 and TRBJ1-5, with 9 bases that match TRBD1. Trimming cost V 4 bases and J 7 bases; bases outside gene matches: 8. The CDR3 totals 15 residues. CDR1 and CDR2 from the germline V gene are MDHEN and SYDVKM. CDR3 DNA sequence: TGTGCCAGCAGTTCCTCCGGGACAGGGTACCAGCCCCAGCATTTT. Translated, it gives CASSSSGTGYQPQHF. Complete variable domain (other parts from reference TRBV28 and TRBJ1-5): DVKVTQSSRYLVKRTGEKVFLECVQDMDHENMFWYRQDPGLGLRLIYFSYDVKMKEKGDIPEGYSVSREKKERFSLILESASTNQTSMYLCASSSSGTGYQPQHFGDGTRLSIL.

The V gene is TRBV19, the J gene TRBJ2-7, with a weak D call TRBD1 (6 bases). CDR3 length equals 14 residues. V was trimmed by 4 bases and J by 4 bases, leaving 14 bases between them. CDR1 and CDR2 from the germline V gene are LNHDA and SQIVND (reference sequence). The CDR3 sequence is CASSTRDKGYEQYF. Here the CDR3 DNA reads TGTGCCAGTAGTACCCGGGACAAGGGGTACGAGCAGTACTTC.

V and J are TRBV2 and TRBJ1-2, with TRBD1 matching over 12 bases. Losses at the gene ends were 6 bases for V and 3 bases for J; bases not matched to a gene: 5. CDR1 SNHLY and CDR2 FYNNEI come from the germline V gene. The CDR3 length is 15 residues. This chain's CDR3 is CASREGQGAYYGYTF. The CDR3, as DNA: TGTGCCAGCAGGGAGGGACAGGGGGCGTACTATGGCTACACCTTC.

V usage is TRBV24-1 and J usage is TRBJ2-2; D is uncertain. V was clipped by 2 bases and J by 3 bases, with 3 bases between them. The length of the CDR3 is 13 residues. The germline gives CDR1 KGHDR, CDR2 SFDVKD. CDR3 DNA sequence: TGTGCCACCAGTGATTACTACACCGGGGAGCTGTTTTTT. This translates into CATSDYYTGELFF.

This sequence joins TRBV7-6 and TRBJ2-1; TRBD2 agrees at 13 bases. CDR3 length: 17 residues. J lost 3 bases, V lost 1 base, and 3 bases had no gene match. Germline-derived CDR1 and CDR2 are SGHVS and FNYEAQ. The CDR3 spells CASSLVRLAGGYNEQFF. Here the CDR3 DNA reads TGTGCCAGCAGCTTAGTCCGACTAGCGGGAGGCTACAATGAGCAGTTCTTC.

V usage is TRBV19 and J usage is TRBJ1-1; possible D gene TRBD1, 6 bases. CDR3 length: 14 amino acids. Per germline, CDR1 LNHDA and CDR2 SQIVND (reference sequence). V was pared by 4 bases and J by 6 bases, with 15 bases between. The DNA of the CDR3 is TGTGCCAGTAGTAAGAAGACACAGGGCGCTGAAGCTTTCTTT. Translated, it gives CASSKKTQGAEAFF.

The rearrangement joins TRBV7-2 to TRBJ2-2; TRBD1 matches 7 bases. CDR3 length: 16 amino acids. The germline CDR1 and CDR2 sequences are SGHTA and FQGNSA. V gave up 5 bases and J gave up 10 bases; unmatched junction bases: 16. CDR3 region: CASSTDRAPLSEELFF. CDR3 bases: TGTGCCAGCAGCACCGACAGGGCTCCATTGAGTGAGGAGCTGTTTTTT. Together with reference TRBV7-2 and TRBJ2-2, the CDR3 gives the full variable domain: GAGVSQSPSNKVTEKGKDVELRCDPISGHTALYWYRQSLGQGLEFLIYFQGNSAPDKSGLPSDRFSAERTGGSVSTLTIQRTQQEDSAVYLCASSTDRAPLSEELFFGEGSRLTVL.

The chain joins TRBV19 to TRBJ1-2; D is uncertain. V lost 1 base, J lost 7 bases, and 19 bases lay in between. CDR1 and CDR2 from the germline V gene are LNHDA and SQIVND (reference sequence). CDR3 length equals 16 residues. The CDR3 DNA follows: TGTGCCAGTAGTATAGGGAGAGGCCGAGCATGGTCTGGCTACACCTTC. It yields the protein CASSIGRGRAWSGYTF.

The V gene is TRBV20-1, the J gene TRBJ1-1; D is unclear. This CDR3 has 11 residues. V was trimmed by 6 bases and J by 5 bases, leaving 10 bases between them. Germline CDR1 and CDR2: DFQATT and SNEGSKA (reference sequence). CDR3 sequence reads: CSALGRTEAFF. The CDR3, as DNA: TGCAGTGCCCTGGGCAGGACTGAAGCTTTCTTT.

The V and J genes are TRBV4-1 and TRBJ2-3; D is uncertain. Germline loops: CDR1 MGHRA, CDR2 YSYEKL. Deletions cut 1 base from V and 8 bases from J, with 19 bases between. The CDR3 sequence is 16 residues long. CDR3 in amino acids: CASSQAEYSTKATQYF. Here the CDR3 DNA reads TGCGCCAGCAGCCAAGCCGAATACTCTACCAAAGCTACGCAGTATTTT.

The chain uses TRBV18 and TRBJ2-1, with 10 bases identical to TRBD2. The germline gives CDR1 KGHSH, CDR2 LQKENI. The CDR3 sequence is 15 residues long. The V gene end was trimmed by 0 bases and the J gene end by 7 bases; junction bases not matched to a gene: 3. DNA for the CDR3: TGTGCCAGCTCACCACCCACTAGCGGGAAAAATGAGCAGTTCTTC. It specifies CASSPPTSGKNEQFF.

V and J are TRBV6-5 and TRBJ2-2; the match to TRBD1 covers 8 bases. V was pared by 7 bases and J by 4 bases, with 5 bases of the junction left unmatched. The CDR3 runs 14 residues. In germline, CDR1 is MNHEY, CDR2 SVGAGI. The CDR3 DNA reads TGTGCCAGCAATCAACAGGGGGGCACCGGGGAGCTGTTTTTT. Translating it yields CASNQQGGTGELFF.

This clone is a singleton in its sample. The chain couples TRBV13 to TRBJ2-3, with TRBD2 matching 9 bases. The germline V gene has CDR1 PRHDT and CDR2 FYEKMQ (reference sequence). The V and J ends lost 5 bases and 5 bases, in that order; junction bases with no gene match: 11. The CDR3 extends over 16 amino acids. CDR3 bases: TGTGCCAGCAGCGAGGGGGCGGGAGGGCCTTTAGATACGCAGTATTTT. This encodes CASSEGAGGPLDTQYF.

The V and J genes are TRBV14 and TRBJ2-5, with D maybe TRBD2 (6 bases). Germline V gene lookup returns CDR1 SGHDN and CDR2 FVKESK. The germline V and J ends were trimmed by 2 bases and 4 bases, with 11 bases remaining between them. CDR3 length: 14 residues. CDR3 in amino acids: CASSQPGGLETQYF. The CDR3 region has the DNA TGTGCCAGCAGCCAACCTGGAGGGTTAGAGACCCAGTACTTC. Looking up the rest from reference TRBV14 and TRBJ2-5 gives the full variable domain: EAGVTQFPSHSVIEKGQTVTLRCDPISGHDNLYWYRRVMGKEIKFLLHFVKESKQDESGMPNNRFLAERTGGTYSTLKVQPAELEDSGVYFCASSQPGGLETQYFGPGTRLLVL.